One and the same sample provided the 20 T cell receptor beta chains below, sequenced in a study of blood T cell repertoires in COVID-19. Assay: immunoSEQ multiplex PCR; the TCRdb copy retains only in-frame clones and omits some. The sample yields under 200,000 clones, about 85% seen once. The sequenced sample consisted of peripheral blood. The receptors come from a man between 60 and 75 years old with COVID-19, enrolled during active disease.

V and J are TRBV2 and TRBJ1-5; 8 nucleotides align to TRBD1. This CDR3 is 15 amino acids long. CDR1 is SNHLY, CDR2 FYNNEI, per germline. J was trimmed by 6 bases and V by 5 bases; bases with no gene match: 9. This chain's CDR3 is CASSSNRGWGQPQHF. CDR3 sequence (DNA): TGTGCCAGCAGTTCTAACAGGGGGTGGGGTCAGCCCCAGCATTTT. Drawing the rest from reference TRBV2 and TRBJ1-5, the complete variable domain is EPEVTQTPSHQVTQMGQEVILRCVPISNHLYFYWYRQILGQKVEFLVSFYNNEISEKSEIFDDQFSVERPDGSNFTLKIRSTKLEDSAMYFCASSSNRGWGQPQHFGDGTRLSIL.

The chain has TRBV4-3 and TRBJ2-1; possible D gene TRBD1, 6 bases. Germline V gene lookup returns CDR1 LGHNA and CDR2 YSLEER. V was cut by 1 base and J by 2 bases, with 15 bases left in between. The CDR3 consists of 17 residues. The chain's CDR3 is CASSQARYQGPYNEQFF. As DNA, the CDR3 is TGCGCCAGCAGCCAAGCCCGTTATCAGGGGCCCTACAATGAGCAGTTCTTC.

The J gene is TRBJ2-1, the V gene TRBV6-5; TRBD2 matches 7 bases. This CDR3 has 15 amino acids. The J segment lost 5 bases and the V segment lost 6 bases, leaving 10 bases of the junction unmatched. The germline V gene has CDR1 MNHEY and CDR2 SVGAGI. CDR3 region: CASRPGSRGDNEQFF. In nucleotides, the CDR3 is TGTGCCAGCAGGCCCGGGAGTCGGGGGGACAATGAGCAGTTCTTC.

This chain joins TRBV4-1 and TRBJ1-4; possible D gene TRBD1, 5 bases. The germline gives CDR1 MGHRA, CDR2 YSYEKL. Trimming left V 4 bases short and J 8 bases short, with 17 bases between. The CDR3 loop spans 15 amino acids. CDR3 nucleotides: TGCGCCAGCAGCCTAACCTTCGCGGGGGGGGAAAAACTGTTTTTT. Protein product: CASSLTFAGGEKLFF.

Points on this clone: An end of the junction differs from the germline gene, which may be a read error. V usage is TRBV3-1 (or the pseudogene TRBV3-2) and J usage is TRBJ1-2; 7 bases align to TRBD1. The CDR3 has 15 residues. Germline V CDR1 and CDR2: LGHDT, YNNKEL (reference sequence). For the CDR3, the DNA is TGTGCCAGCAGCCAACGAGAAGGGGGCAACTCTGGCTACACCTTC. This codes for CASSQREGGNSGYTF.

The V gene is TRBV3-1 (or the pseudogene TRBV3-2), the J gene TRBJ2-2, with D possibly matching TRBD2 (5 bases). Trimming removed 5 bases at V and 13 bases at J, with 17 bases between. CDR1 is LGHDT and CDR2 is YNNKEL in the germline V gene (reference sequence). This CDR3 region has 13 residues. The CDR3: CASSYPGRGGLFF. For the CDR3, the DNA is TGTGCCAGCAGCTACCCCGGACGGGGTGGGCTGTTTTTT.

The chain uses TRBV28 and TRBJ2-4; possible D gene TRBD2, 5 bases. Between the trimmed V and J ends, which lost 7 bases and 0 bases, there was a span of 13 bases. This CDR3 is 15 amino acids long. Germline V lookup: CDR1 MDHEN, CDR2 SYDVKM. The CDR3 nucleotides read TGTGCCAGCACCCGTCCGAGGGAAGCCAAAAACATTCAGTACTTC. It encodes CASTRPREAKNIQYF. The full variable domain, completed using reference TRBV28 and TRBJ2-4, is DVKVTQSSRYLVKRTGEKVFLECVQDMDHENMFWYRQDPGLGLRLIYFSYDVKMKEKGDIPEGYSVSREKKERFSLILESASTNQTSMYLCASTRPREAKNIQYFGAGTRLSVL.

V usage is TRBV2 and J usage is TRBJ2-2; D gene uncertain. V lost 7 bases to trimming and J lost 8 bases, with 17 bases between them. Germline assignment: CDR1 SNHLY and CDR2 FYNNEI. This CDR3 is 14 amino acids long. CDR3: CASTSRRPQGELFF. The CDR3 DNA sequence: TGTGCCAGCACCTCTAGGCGGCCCCAGGGGGAGCTGTTTTTT.

V is TRBV28 and J is TRBJ1-5, with D tentatively TRBD1 (6 bases). This CDR3 region has 15 residues. Trimming shortened V by 6 bases and J by 0 bases, and 12 bases separated the two germline ends. Germline V gene data show CDR1 as MDHEN and CDR2 as SYDVKM. CDR3 DNA: TGTGCCAGCAGCCCCCGGACAGATAGCAATCAGCCCCAGCATTTT. It specifies CASSPRTDSNQPQHF.

The chain links TRBV6-2 or TRBV6-3 to TRBJ1-4; unclear D gene. The CDR3 loop spans 18 amino acids. Germline loops: CDR1 MNHEY, CDR2 SVGEGT. The ends were cut back, 2 bases at V and 0 bases at J, with 16 bases in the middle. CDR3 in amino acids: CASSYVSRREATNEKLFF. DNA for the CDR3: TGTGCCAGCAGTTACGTGTCGAGGAGGGAAGCAACTAATGAAAAACTGTTTTTT.

The chain is built from TRBV5-6 and TRBJ1-1; TRBD1 aligns across 9 bases. The CDR3 is 16 amino acids. Germline CDR1 is SGHDT and CDR2 is YYEEEE. V lost 0 bases, J lost 0 bases, and 3 bases stayed unmatched. The chain's CDR3 is CASSLAGTGMNTEAFF. In nucleotides, the CDR3 is TGTGCCAGCAGCTTGGCGGGGACAGGGATGAACACTGAAGCTTTCTTT.

This chain connects TRBV27 to TRBJ2-2, with 10 bases matching TRBD1. Trimming removed 5 bases from V and 7 bases from J; junction bases left unmatched: 13. The CDR3 covers 17 residues. Germline CDR1 MNHEY, CDR2 SMNVEV (reference sequence). In DNA form, the CDR3 reads TGTGCCAGCAGTGGGTGGGGAGGGACAGGGGTGAACGGGGAGCTGTTTTTT. As protein: CASSGWGGTGVNGELFF.

The CDR3 here is CASSLGQNEKLFF. CDR3 DNA sequence: TGTGCCAGCTCATTGGGACAGAATGAAAAACTGTTTTTT. The gene calls are TRBV18 and TRBJ1-4; 7 bases are shared with TRBD1. Looked up from germline, CDR1 is KGHSH and CDR2 is LQKENI. This CDR3 is 13 amino acids long. The V gene end was trimmed by 5 bases and the J gene end by 5 bases; junction bases not matched to a gene: 2.

This clone was detected only once. Other DNA sequences in the same sample also yield this CDR3. The chain couples TRBV12-3 or TRBV12-4 to TRBJ2-2; D may be TRBD2 (5 bases). This CDR3 contains 13 residues. V shed 3 bases and J shed 4 bases, with 6 bases lying between them. The CDR3 reads CASSFRGTGELFF. CDR3 in DNA: TGTGCCAGCAGTTTTCGGGGCACCGGGGAGCTGTTTTTT.

J is TRBJ1-2 and V is TRBV6-2 or TRBV6-3; a weak D match, TRBD1 (6 bases). The germline V and J ends were trimmed by 2 bases and 5 bases, with 15 bases remaining between them. Per germline, CDR1 MNHEY and CDR2 SVGEGT. This CDR3 is 15 amino acids long. CDR3 DNA sequence: TGTGCCAGCAGTTACGGCTCGGGGGGGCTGTATGGCTACACCTTC. Translating it yields CASSYGSGGLYGYTF.

This rearrangement joins TRBV6-5 to TRBJ1-1, with 9 bases aligning to TRBD1. CDR1 and CDR2 (germline): MNHEY, SVGAGI. This CDR3 contains 14 residues. Losses at the gene ends were 6 bases for V and 4 bases for J; bases not matched to a gene: 6. Here the CDR3 reads CASRVDRGITEAFF. The CDR3 region has the DNA TGTGCCAGCAGGGTGGACAGGGGAATCACTGAAGCTTTCTTT.

The genes are TRBV6-4 and TRBJ2-3, with D hard to call. Trimming pared 3 bases from V and 2 bases from J, leaving 9 bases between. Germline V CDR1 and CDR2: MRHNA, SNTAGT. The CDR3 loop spans 14 amino acids. The CDR3 here is CASSETSTTDTQYF. Here the CDR3 DNA reads TGTGCCAGCAGTGAGACTTCCACCACAGATACGCAGTATTTT.

This clone was recorded a few times. The V and J genes are TRBV5-1 and TRBJ1-1; D is undetermined. The germline V gene has CDR1 SGHRS and CDR2 YFSETQ. The CDR3 extends over 14 amino acids. V gave up 1 base and J gave up 3 bases, with 10 bases separating them. The CDR3 DNA reads as TGCGCCAGCAGCTTGAATCCAGGTGACACTGAAGCTTTCTTT. Its translation is CASSLNPGDTEAFF.

V and J are TRBV7-9 and TRBJ2-5; 14 nucleotides align to TRBD2. CDR3 length: 16 residues. V was clipped by 4 bases and J by 9 bases; unmatched bases: 10. Per germline, CDR1 SEHNR and CDR2 FQNEAQ (reference sequence). CDR3 sequence reads: CASSSTGTSGSSAQYF. Here the CDR3 DNA reads TGTGCCAGCAGCTCCACCGGGACTAGCGGGAGTTCGGCCCAGTACTTC. The full variable domain, its missing parts supplied by reference TRBV7-9 and TRBJ2-5, is DTGVSQNPRHKITKRGQNVTFRCDPISEHNRLYWYRQTLGQGPEFLTYFQNEAQLEKSRLLSDRFSAERPKGSFSTLEIQRTEQGDSAMYLCASSSTGTSGSSAQYFGPGTRLLVL.

V and J are TRBV10-1 and TRBJ1-2, with D maybe TRBD1 (6 bases). The CDR3 consists of 13 residues. Trimming took 7 bases from V and 2 from J, leaving 11 bases between them. CDR1 is WNHNN and CDR2 is SYGVQD in the germline V gene (reference sequence). The CDR3 region is CASTVGQNYGYTF. The CDR3, as DNA: TGCGCCAGCACAGTCGGACAGAACTATGGCTACACCTTC.